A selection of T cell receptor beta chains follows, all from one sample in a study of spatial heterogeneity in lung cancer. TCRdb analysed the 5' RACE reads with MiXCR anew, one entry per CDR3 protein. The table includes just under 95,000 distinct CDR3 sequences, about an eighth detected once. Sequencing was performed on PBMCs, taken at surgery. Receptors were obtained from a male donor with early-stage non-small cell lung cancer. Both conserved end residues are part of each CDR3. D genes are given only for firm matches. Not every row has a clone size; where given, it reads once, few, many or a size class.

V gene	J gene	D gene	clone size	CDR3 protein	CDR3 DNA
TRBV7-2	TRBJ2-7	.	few	CASSRMSGPTYEQYF	TGTGCCAGCAGCAGGATGTCCGGGCCGACCTACGAGCAGTACTTC
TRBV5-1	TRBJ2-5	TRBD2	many	CASSERLAGSETQYF	TGCGCCAGCAGCGAGCGACTAGCGGGCTCAGAGACCCAGTACTTC
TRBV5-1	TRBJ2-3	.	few	CASRDSQTSTDTQYF	TGCGCCAGCAGGGATTCGCAGACTAGCACAGATACGCAGTATTTT
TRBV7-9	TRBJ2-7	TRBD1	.	CASSESRQGSTREQYF	TGTGCCAGCAGCGAAAGTAGACAGGGGAGTACGAGGGAGCAGTACTTC
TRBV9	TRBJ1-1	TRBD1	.	CASSLGQGETEAFF	TGTGCCAGCAGCTTGGGACAGGGTGAAACTGAAGCTTTCTTT
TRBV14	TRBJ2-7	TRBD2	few	CASRRTSGGYEQYF	TGTGCCAGCAGGAGGACTAGCGGGGGGTACGAGCAGTACTTC
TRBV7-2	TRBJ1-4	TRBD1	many	CASSRDRGANEKLFF	TGTGCCAGCAGCCGTGACAGGGGGGCTAATGAAAAACTGTTTTTT
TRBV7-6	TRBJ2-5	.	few	CASSSGVAAQYF	TGTGCCAGCAGCTCCGGGGTAGCGGCCCAGTACTTC
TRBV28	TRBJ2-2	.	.	CASSHGGAGTGELFF	TGTGCCAGCAGCCATGGGGGGGCGGGCACCGGGGAGCTGTTTTTT
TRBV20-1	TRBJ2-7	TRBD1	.	CSARPDRASEQYF	TGCAGTGCTCGCCCGGACAGGGCGAGTGAGCAGTACTTC
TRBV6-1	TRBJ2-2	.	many	CASRRSGGELFF	TGTGCCAGCAGGCGGAGCGGCGGGGAGCTGTTTTTT
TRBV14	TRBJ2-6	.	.	CASSQPSGANVLTF	TGTGCCAGCAGCCAACCCTCTGGGGCCAACGTCCTGACTTTC
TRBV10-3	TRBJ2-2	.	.	CALRTGPNTGELFF	TGTGCCCTCCGGACTGGACCGAACACCGGGGAGCTGTTTTTT
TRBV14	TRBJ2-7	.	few	CASSQVTGTSYEQYF	TGTGCCAGCAGCCAAGTTACAGGTACCTCCTACGAGCAGTACTTC
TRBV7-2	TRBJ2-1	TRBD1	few	CASRTTGGSYNEQFF	TGTGCCAGCAGAACTACAGGGGGCTCCTACAATGAGCAGTTCTTC
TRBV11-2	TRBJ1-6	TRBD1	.	CASSFENRGSSYNSPLHF	TGTGCCAGCAGCTTCGAAAACAGGGGAAGCTCCTATAATTCACCCCTCCACTTT
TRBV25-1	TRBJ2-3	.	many	CASSATRTDTQYF	TGTGCCAGCAGTGCTACCCGCACAGATACGCAGTATTTT
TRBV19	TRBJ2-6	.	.	CASSMGHMVSGANVLTF	TGTGCCAGTAGTATGGGCCACATGGTCTCTGGGGCCAACGTCCTGACTTTC
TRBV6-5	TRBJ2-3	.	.	CASSYSFQLSTDTQYF	TGTGCCAGCAGTTACTCGTTCCAGCTTAGCACAGATACGCAGTATTTT
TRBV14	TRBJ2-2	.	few	CASSQLDTGELFF	TGTGCCAGCAGCCAGCTAGACACCGGGGAGCTGTTTTTT
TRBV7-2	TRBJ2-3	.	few	CASSQDLGRDTQYF	TGTGCCAGCAGCCAGGACTTGGGACGTGATACGCAGTATTTT
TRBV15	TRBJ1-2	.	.	CATSRDGGRLNYGYTF	TGTGCCACCAGCAGAGACGGGGGCCGGCTTAACTATGGCTACACCTTC